Following are 3 T cell receptor beta chains from one sample sequenced in a study of T-cell memory formation after mild COVID-19. TCRdb re-analysed the 5' RACE reads in MiXCR, keeping a single row per CDR3 protein. The sample gives around 310,000 distinct CDR3 sequences, about 13% of which show up once; 21% is in the top ten. The sample consisted of PBMCs or a T cell subset sorted from them (not recorded which). The receptors shown here come from a man younger than 35 who had mild COVID-19 (a few samples of this study predate the infection). Cell type and time point are not known.

The rearrangement uses TRBV9 and TRBJ2-3; TRBD2 matches at 15 bases. CDR3 length: 22 amino acids. Trimming took 4 bases from V and 4 from J; bases not matched to a gene: 22. CDR1 SGDLS and CDR2 YYNGEE come from the germline V gene. CDR3 DNA: TGTGCCAGCAGCCCCAGTCGAGGGACAGGGACTAGCGGGGGGTGGAGCGCAGATACGCAGTATTTT. Translating it yields CASSPSRGTGTSGGWSADTQYF.

In this sample, this clonotype turned up a few times. This chain connects TRBV20-1 to TRBJ2-1, with 8 bases that match TRBD2. This CDR3 has 13 residues. CDR1 and CDR2 from the germline V gene are DFQATT and SNEGSKA (reference sequence). V lost 5 bases to trimming and J lost 12 bases; unmatched junction nucleotides: 12. In DNA, the CDR3 is TGCAGTGCTGCCGGATTGGCGGGGGGCGGGCAGTTCTTC. Its protein is CSAAGLAGGGQFF.

This clonotype was seen a handful of times. The rearrangement links TRBV6-5 to TRBJ1-2, with 10 bases that match TRBD1. There are 15 residues in the CDR3. Losses at the gene ends were 2 bases for V and 1 base for J; bases not matched to a gene: 1. Per the germline V gene, CDR1 is MNHEY and CDR2 is SVGAGI. The chain's CDR3 is CASSYGDRGNYGYTF. CDR3 bases: TGTGCCAGCAGTTACGGGGACAGGGGTAACTATGGCTACACCTTC.